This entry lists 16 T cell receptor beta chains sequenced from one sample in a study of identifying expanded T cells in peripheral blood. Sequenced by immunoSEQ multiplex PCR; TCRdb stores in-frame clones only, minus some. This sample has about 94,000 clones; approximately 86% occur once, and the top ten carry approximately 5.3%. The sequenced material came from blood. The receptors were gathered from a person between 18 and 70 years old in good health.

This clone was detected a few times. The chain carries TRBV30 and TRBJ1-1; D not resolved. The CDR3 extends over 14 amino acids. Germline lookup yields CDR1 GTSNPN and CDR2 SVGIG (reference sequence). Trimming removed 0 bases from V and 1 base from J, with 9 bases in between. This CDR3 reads CAWSVGTGNTEAFF. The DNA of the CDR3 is TGTGCCTGGAGTGTCGGAACGGGGAACACTGAAGCTTTCTTT.

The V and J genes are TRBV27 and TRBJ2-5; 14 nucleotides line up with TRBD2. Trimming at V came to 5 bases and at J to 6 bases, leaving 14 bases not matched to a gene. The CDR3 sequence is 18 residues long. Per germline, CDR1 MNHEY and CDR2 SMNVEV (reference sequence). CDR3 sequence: CASSPRTSGGSYVKTQYF. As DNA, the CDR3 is TGTGCCAGCAGTCCACGGACTAGCGGGGGGTCTTACGTGAAGACCCAGTACTTC.

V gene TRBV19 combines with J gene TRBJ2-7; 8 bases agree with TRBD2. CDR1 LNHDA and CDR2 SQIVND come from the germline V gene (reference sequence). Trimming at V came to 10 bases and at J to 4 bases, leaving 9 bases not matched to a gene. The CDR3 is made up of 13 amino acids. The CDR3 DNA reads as TGTGCCACCGGGGGGGCAGGTGGATACGAGCAGTACTTC. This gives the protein CATGGAGGYEQYF. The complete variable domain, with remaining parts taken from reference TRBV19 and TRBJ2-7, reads DGGITQSPKYLFRKEGQNVTLSCEQNLNHDAMYWYRQDPGQGLRLIYYSQIVNDFQKGDIAEGYSVSREKKESFPLTVTSAQKNPTAFYLCATGGAGGYEQYFGPGTRLTVT.

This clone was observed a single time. The CDR3 DNA reads as TGTGCCAGCAGTTTTCCTAGCGGGGTAAACACCGGGGAGCTGTTTTTT. Amino acid sequence: CASSFPSGVNTGELFF. The genes are TRBV27 and TRBJ2-2; 9 nucleotides agree with TRBD2. CDR3 size: 16 residues. From germline, CDR1 is MNHEY and CDR2 SMNVEV (reference sequence). J gave up 2 bases and V 3 bases, and 4 bases lay outside the gene matches.

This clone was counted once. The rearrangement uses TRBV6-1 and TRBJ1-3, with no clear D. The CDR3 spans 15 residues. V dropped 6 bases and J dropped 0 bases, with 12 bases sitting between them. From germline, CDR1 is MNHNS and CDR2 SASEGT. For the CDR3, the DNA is TGTGCCAGCAGCGCCACAGTGGTCTCTGGAAACACCATATATTTT. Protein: CASSATVVSGNTIYF.

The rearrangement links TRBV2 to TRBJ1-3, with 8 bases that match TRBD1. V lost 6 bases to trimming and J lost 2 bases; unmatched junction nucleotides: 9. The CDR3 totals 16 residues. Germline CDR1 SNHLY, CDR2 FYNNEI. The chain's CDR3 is CASRKRTGMAGNTIYF. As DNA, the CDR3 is TGTGCCAGCAGGAAAAGGACAGGGATGGCTGGAAACACCATATATTTT. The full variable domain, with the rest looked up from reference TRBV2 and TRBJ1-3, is EPEVTQTPSHQVTQMGQEVILRCVPISNHLYFYWYRQILGQKVEFLVSFYNNEISEKSEIFDDQFSVERPDGSNFTLKIRSTKLEDSAMYFCASRKRTGMAGNTIYFGEGSWLTVV.

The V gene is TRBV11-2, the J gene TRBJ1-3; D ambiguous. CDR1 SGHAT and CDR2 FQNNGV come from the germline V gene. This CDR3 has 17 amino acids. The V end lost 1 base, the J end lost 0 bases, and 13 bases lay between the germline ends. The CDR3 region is CASSLGWSGRSGNTIYF. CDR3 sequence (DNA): TGTGCCAGCAGCTTAGGTTGGTCAGGCCGCTCTGGAAACACCATATATTTT.

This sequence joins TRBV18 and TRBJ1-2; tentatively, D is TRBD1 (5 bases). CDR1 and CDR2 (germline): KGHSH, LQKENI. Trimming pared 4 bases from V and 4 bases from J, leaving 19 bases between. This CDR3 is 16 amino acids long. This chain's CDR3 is CASSLTDSRPVYGYTF. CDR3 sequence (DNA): TGTGCCAGCTCACTCACCGACAGTCGCCCCGTCTATGGCTACACCTTC.

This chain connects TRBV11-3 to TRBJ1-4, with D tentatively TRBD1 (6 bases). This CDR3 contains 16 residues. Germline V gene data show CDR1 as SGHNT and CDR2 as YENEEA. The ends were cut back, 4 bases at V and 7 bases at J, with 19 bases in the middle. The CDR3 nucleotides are TGTGCCAGCAGCTCCCGATCCTCAGGGGCACGTGAAAAACTGTTTTTT. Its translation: CASSSRSSGAREKLFF.

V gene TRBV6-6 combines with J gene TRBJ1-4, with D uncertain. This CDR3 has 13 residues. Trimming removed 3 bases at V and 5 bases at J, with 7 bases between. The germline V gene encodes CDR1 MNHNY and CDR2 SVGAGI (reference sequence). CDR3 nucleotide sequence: TGTGCCAGCAGTTATGAGCGAAATGAAAAACTGTTTTTT. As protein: CASSYERNEKLFF.

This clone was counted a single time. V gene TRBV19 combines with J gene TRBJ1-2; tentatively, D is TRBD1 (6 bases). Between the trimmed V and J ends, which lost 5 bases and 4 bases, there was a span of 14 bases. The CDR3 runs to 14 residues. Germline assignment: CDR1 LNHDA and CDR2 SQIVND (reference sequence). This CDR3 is CASSRVGGSYGYTF. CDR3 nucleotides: TGTGCCAGTAGTCGGGTAGGGGGGAGCTATGGCTACACCTTC.

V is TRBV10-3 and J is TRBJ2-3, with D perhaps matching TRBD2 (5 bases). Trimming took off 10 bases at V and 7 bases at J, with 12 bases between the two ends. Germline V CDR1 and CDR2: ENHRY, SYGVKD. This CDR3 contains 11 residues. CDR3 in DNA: TGTGCCACAGACGGGGATAATACGCAGTATTTT. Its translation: CATDGDNTQYF.

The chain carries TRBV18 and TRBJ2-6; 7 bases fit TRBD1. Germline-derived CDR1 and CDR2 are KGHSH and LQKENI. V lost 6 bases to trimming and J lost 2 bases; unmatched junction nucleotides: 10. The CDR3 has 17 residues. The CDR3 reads CASSSDRVSTGANVLTF. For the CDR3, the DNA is TGTGCCAGCTCGAGTGACAGGGTGTCGACTGGGGCCAACGTCCTGACTTTC.

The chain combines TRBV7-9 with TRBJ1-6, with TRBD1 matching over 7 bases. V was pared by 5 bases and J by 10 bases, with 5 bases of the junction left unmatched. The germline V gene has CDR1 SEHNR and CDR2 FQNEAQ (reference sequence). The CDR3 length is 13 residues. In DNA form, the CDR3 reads TGTGCCAGCAGCATCTCAGGGGGATCACCCCTCCACTTT. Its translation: CASSISGGSPLHF. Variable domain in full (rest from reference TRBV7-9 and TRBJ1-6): DTGVSQNPRHKITKRGQNVTFRCDPISEHNRLYWYRQTLGQGPEFLTYFQNEAQLEKSRLLSDRFSAERPKGSFSTLEIQRTEQGDSAMYLCASSISGGSPLHFGNGTRLTVT.

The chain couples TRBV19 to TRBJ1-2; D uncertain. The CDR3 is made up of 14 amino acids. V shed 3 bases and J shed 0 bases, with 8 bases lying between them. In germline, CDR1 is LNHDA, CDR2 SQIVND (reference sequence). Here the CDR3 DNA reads TGTGCCAGTAGTATCCAGGCATCTAACTATGGCTACACCTTC. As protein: CASSIQASNYGYTF.

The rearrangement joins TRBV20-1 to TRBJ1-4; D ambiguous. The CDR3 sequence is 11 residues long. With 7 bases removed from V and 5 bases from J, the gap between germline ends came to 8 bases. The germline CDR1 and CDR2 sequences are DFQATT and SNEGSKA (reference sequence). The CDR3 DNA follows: TGCAGTGGTTCACTGAATGAAAAACTGTTTTTT. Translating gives CSGSLNEKLFF.